This entry lists 21 T cell receptor beta chains sequenced from one sample in a study of T cells in Graves' hyperthyroidism and ophthalmopathy. It was RNA transcripts that yielded the amplified TCR beta CDR3 regions. HTBI primers were employed in a first-round RT-PCR of the TCR CDR3. TCRdb re-analysed the multiplex PCR reads in MiXCR, keeping a single row per CDR3 protein. The table has roughly 660,000 distinct CDR3 sequences, approximately 15% seen once. Sequencing used blood. The receptor source for this set is a man aged 50-59 years with Graves' hyperthyroidism.

The chain carries TRBV7-8 and TRBJ1-3; TRBD1 might be the D (5 bases). This CDR3 comprises 15 residues. Trimming removed 5 bases at V and 2 bases at J, with 13 bases between. CDR1 and CDR2 from the germline V gene are SGHVS and FQNEAQ. This CDR3 is CASSPLVGAGNTIYF. CDR3 nucleotides: TGTGCCAGCAGCCCTCTGGTGGGGGCTGGAAACACCATATATTTT.

In this sample, this clonotype turned up many times. V gene TRBV11-2 combines with J gene TRBJ2-1; TRBD1 agrees at 12 bases. The V and J ends lost 4 bases and 4 bases, in that order; junction bases with no gene match: 2. The CDR3 contains 15 residues. From germline, CDR1 is SGHAT and CDR2 FQNNGV. The CDR3, as DNA: TGTGCCAGCAGCTGGGACAGGGGGCAATACAATGAGCAGTTCTTC. This gives the protein CASSWDRGQYNEQFF.

The gene calls are TRBV20-1 and TRBJ2-1, with D unresolved. The CDR3 consists of 14 residues. Trimming took off 1 base at V and 5 bases at J, with 12 bases between the two ends. Germline values: CDR1 DFQATT, CDR2 SNEGSKA (reference sequence). CDR3 in DNA: TGCAGTGCTAGAGCAACGGCCCACAACAATGAGCAGTTCTTC. Amino acid sequence: CSARATAHNNEQFF.

There are a few counts of this clonotype. This clone may be a read error of a much larger clone one base away. V is TRBV7-9 and J is TRBJ1-6; possibly TRBD1 for D (5 bases). Germline assignment: CDR1 SEHNR and CDR2 FQNEAQ (reference sequence). The CDR3 totals 15 residues. Trimming took 5 bases from V and 7 from J, leaving 15 bases between them. CDR3 residues: CASSPKGILNSPLHF. CDR3 sequence (DNA): TGTGCCAGCAGCCCCAAGGGGATTTTAAATTCACCCCTCCACTTT.

This sequence joins TRBV6-2 or TRBV6-3 and TRBJ1-5, with a tentative D call TRBD1 (5 bases). The CDR3 extends over 15 amino acids. The germline V gene has CDR1 MNHEY and CDR2 SVGEGT. Trimming took 0 bases from V and 3 from J, leaving 9 bases between them. CDR3 amino acids: CASSYSGTLNQPQHF. CDR3 DNA sequence: TGTGCCAGCAGTTACTCTGGGACCCTCAATCAGCCCCAGCATTTT.

This clonotype was observed at least ten times. This chain uses TRBV6-1 with TRBJ2-7; 10 nucleotides match TRBD2. V was pared by 4 bases and J by 3 bases, with 3 bases of the junction left unmatched. The CDR3 is 14 amino acids. The germline CDR1 and CDR2 sequences are MNHNS and SASEGT. CDR3 bases: TGTGCCAGCAGTGTGGGACTAGCGCGCTACGAGCAGTACTTC. Protein sequence: CASSVGLARYEQYF.

This clonotype was seen repeatedly, ten times or more. The chain has TRBV24-1 and TRBJ2-1, with TRBD1 identical over 7 bases. The V gene's germline CDR1 is KGHDR and CDR2 SFDVKD. The V and J ends lost 4 bases and 0 bases, in that order; junction bases with no gene match: 2. The CDR3 totals 15 residues. The DNA for the CDR3 is TGTGCCACCAGTGAGACAGGGAGCTCCTACAATGAGCAGTTCTTC. Translated: CATSETGSSYNEQFF.

This clonotype was recorded a few times. The chain couples TRBV20-1 to TRBJ2-1; tentatively, D is TRBD1 or TRBD2 (11 bases each). The CDR3 covers 16 residues. Germline V gene data show CDR1 as DFQATT and CDR2 as SNEGSKA (reference sequence). V lost 1 base and J lost 8, with 21 bases in between. The CDR3 loop reads CSARGLAGQGGDEQFF. The CDR3 nucleotides are TGCAGTGCTAGAGGACTAGCGGGACAGGGGGGTGATGAGCAGTTCTTC.

J is TRBJ1-2 and V is TRBV7-8, with 8 bases identical to TRBD1. J gave up 5 bases and V 5 bases, and 7 bases lay outside the gene matches. The CDR3 runs to 14 residues. Germline V CDR1 and CDR2: SGHVS, FQNEAQ. The DNA for the CDR3 is TGTGCCAGCAGCACGGACAGGGCGCATTATGGCTACACCTTC. The encoded protein is CASSTDRAHYGYTF. The full variable domain, with the rest looked up from reference TRBV7-8 and TRBJ1-2, is GAGVSQSPRYKVAKRGQDVALRCDPISGHVSLFWYQQALGQGPEFLTYFQNEAQLDKSGLPSDRFFAERPEGSVSTLKIQRTQQEDSAVYLCASSTDRAHYGYTFGSGTRLTVV.

The rearrangement links TRBV25-1 to TRBJ1-3, with a tentative D call TRBD1 (6 bases). Germline V gives CDR1 MGHDK, CDR2 SYGVNS. V dropped 4 bases and J dropped 5 bases, with 9 bases sitting between them. The length of the CDR3 is 13 residues. For the CDR3, the DNA is TGTGCCAGCAGTGCACAGGGCAGAAACACCATATATTTT. It is translated as CASSAQGRNTIYF.

The chain carries TRBV3-1 and TRBJ1-6; the D gene is possibly TRBD1 (5 bases). CDR3 length: 12 residues. CDR1 is LGHDT and CDR2 is YNNKEL in the germline V gene (reference sequence). The V and J ends lost 3 bases and 17 bases respectively, with 14 bases between them. CDR3 sequence (DNA): TGTGCCAGCAGCCACGGGGACGGCCGTTTCCACTTT. Translated: CASSHGDGRFHF.

The chain carries TRBV3-1 and TRBJ2-3; D not certain. Germline V gene lookup returns CDR1 LGHDT and CDR2 YNNKEL (reference sequence). With 2 bases removed from V and 2 bases from J, the gap between germline ends came to 14 bases. This CDR3 region has 16 residues. The CDR3, as DNA: TGTGCCAGCAGCCAAAGTAGAGCGTCAAACACAGATACGCAGTATTTT. Translation: CASSQSRASNTDTQYF.

The chain employs TRBV2 and TRBJ2-1; TRBD2 matches 11 bases. V trimming: 6 bases; J trimming: 7 bases; junction bases outside the gene matches: 11. Germline CDR1 and CDR2: SNHLY and FYNNEI. The CDR3 spans 16 residues. CDR3 residues: CASRATTSGRGNEQFF. Written as DNA, the CDR3 is TGTGCCAGCAGGGCTACTACTAGCGGGAGAGGGAATGAGCAGTTCTTC.

This clonotype has at least ten counts. This chain connects TRBV7-2 to TRBJ1-1; D is ambiguous. Germline V CDR1 and CDR2: SGHTA, FQGNSA. The CDR3 has 12 amino acids. V lost 1 base, J lost 8 bases, and 8 bases lay in between. In nucleotides, the CDR3 is TGTGCCAGCAGCTTAGTGGGGTTCGAAGCTTTCTTT. Translating gives CASSLVGFEAFF. The whole variable domain, filled in from reference TRBV7-2 and TRBJ1-1, reads GAGVSQSPSNKVTEKGKDVELRCDPISGHTALYWYRQSLGQGLEFLIYFQGNSAPDKSGLPSDRFSAERTGGSVSTLTIQRTQQEDSAVYLCASSLVGFEAFFGQGTRLTVV.

The V gene is TRBV18, the J gene TRBJ1-1; unclear D gene. This CDR3 is 13 amino acids long. Trimming stripped 0 bases from V and 7 bases from J, with 9 bases between. Germline CDR1 reads KGHSH; CDR2 reads LQKENI. CDR3 coding DNA: TGTGCCAGCTCACCACCGACGTTGGATGAAGCTTTCTTT. Encoded protein: CASSPPTLDEAFF.

Written as DNA, the CDR3 is TGTGCCAGCAGCTTAGGGACAAGCGGAGGGAGGATCTACGAGCAGTACTTC. As protein: CASSLGTSGGRIYEQYF. V and J are TRBV7-9 and TRBJ2-7, with D possibly being TRBD2 (6 bases). The CDR3 loop spans 17 amino acids. V lost 1 base and J lost 3, with 19 bases in between. Per the germline V gene, CDR1 is SEHNR and CDR2 is FQNEAQ (reference sequence).

A few counts support this clonotype. The V call is TRBV10-3, the J call TRBJ1-1; D unresolved. The CDR3 is made up of 13 amino acids. Germline-derived CDR1 and CDR2 are ENHRY and SYGVKD. Trimming removed 5 bases at V and 5 bases at J, with 12 bases between. Here the CDR3 reads CAISLRVRTEAFF. CDR3 bases: TGTGCCATCAGTTTGAGGGTTCGGACTGAAGCTTTCTTT.

A word on this clonotype: A much bigger clone sits one base away, suggesting this may be a read error. The rearrangement uses TRBV28 and TRBJ2-1; TRBD2 matches 7 bases. CDR3 size: 15 residues. Germline assignment: CDR1 MDHEN and CDR2 SYDVKM. The CDR3 DNA reads TGTGCCAGCAGCCAAACTAGCGTATCCAACAATAAGCAGTTCTTC. This sequence encodes CASSQTSVSNNKQFF.

This clonotype was recorded many times. The chain links TRBV5-8 to TRBJ2-3; D is undetermined. Germline assignment: CDR1 SGHTS and CDR2 YDEGEE. The CDR3 length is 14 residues. V lost 4 bases, J lost 4 bases, and 13 bases lay in between. CDR3 DNA sequence: TGTGCCAGCAGCGAGACCGTATGGGCAGATACGCAGTATTTT. Its translation is CASSETVWADTQYF.

On this clonotype itself: This may be a read error, as it is one base from a much larger clone. As the CDR3 is not closed by the conserved phenylalanine or tryptophan, this likely results from a read error. The chain carries TRBV12-3 or TRBV12-4 and TRBJ2-3; perhaps TRBD1 as D (6 bases). The CDR3 spans 14 residues. Trimming took 4 bases from V and 3 from J, leaving 11 bases between them. The CDR3 DNA reads TGTGCCAGCAGTTCATTCAGGGGAACAGATACGCAGTATTCT. Residues: CASSSFRGTDTQYS.

In its sample, this clonotype was seen a few times. V usage is TRBV5-1 and J usage is TRBJ2-1; the match to TRBD1 covers 10 bases. The length of the CDR3 is 15 residues. Germline CDR1 and CDR2: SGHRS and YFSETQ. V was clipped by 4 bases and J by 5 bases; unmatched bases: 6. The CDR3 DNA follows: TGCGCCAGCAGCGCGACGGGACAGGGGAACAATGAGCAGTTCTTC. Translating it yields CASSATGQGNNEQFF.